This TCR beta chain was sequenced for a study of T-cell reconstitution after alpha-beta-depleted transplantation in children. Unique molecular identifiers were used in preparing the TCRbeta library. TCRdb reprocessed the PCR reads via MiXCR and lists one record per CDR3 protein. The repertoire has about 600,000 distinct CDR3 sequences, 10% of them found once; the top ten carry less than 5%. The J segment lost 4 bases and the V segment lost 4 bases, leaving 8 bases of the junction unmatched. The length of the CDR3 is 17 residues. CDR1 is SGHVS, CDR2 FNYEAQ, per germline. The genes are TRBV7-6 and TRBJ2-6; TRBD1 aligns across 9 bases. This TCR was sampled from a human donor who donated a stem cell graft to a child with acute myeloid leukemia. Sequenced material: PBMCs from the stem cell graft donor, taken from the stem cell graft. CDR3 protein: CASSSGQGRAGANVLTF. The CDR3, as DNA: TGTGCCAGCAGCTCGGGACAGGGACGTGCAGGGGCCAACGTCCTGACTTTC. The full variable domain, with the rest looked up from reference TRBV7-6 and TRBJ2-6, is GAGVSQSPRYKVTKRGQDVALRCDPISGHVSLYWYRQALGQGPEFLTYFNYEAQQDKSGLPNDRFSAERPEGSISTLTIQRTEQRDSAMYRCASSSGQGRAGANVLTFGAGSRLTVL.